The clone carrying this TCR beta chain has only a few counts. Its antigen is as yet unknown. TCRdb analysed the 5' RACE reads with MiXCR anew, one entry per CDR3 protein. The sample includes about 290,000 distinct CDR3 sequences, 15% seen only once; the top ten take over 20%. This CDR3 spans 12 amino acids. Germline loops: CDR1 MNHEY, CDR2 SMNVEV (reference sequence). Trimming took 6 bases from V and 7 from J; bases not matched to a gene: 3. This record belongs to a study of T-cell memory formation after mild COVID-19. Findings of the study overall: Confirmation was lacking for SARS-CoV-2 specificity of second-wave clones that peaked on day 37. Contracting clones, day 15 to 85, had balanced CD4/CD8, and later expanders favored CD4+.

The V and J genes are TRBV27 and TRBJ1-2; TRBD1 matches at 9 bases. The TCR was taken from a man aged 18 to 30 who had mild COVID-19 (a few samples of this study predate the infection). Cell type and time point are not known. The sample consisted of PBMCs or a T cell subset sorted from them (not recorded which). In nucleotides, the CDR3 is TGTGCCAGCAGACAGGGGGCGGGTGGCTACACCTTC. Protein sequence: CASRQGAGGYTF.